The 2 T cell receptor beta chains in this list originate from one sample, sequenced in a study of T cell responses to AZD1222 COVID-19 vaccine. TCRdb's table, derived via immunoSEQ multiplex PCR, lists solely in-frame clones and lacks some. The sample contains around 92,000 clones, about 91% of which appear only once. The sequencing used peripheral blood, collected on day 0 of AZD1222 vaccination. These receptors all stem from an adult in good health.

This clone was picked up one time. The J gene is TRBJ2-7, the V gene TRBV19; maybe TRBD1 (5 bases). The CDR3 covers 14 residues. V lost 1 base and J lost 0, with 7 bases in between. Germline CDR1 reads LNHDA; CDR2 reads SQIVND (reference sequence). The CDR3 DNA is TGTGCCAGTAGTATAGGGGGCCCCTCCTACGAGCAGTACTTC. As protein: CASSIGGPSYEQYF.

J is TRBJ2-6 and V is TRBV3-1 (or the pseudogene TRBV3-2); TRBD1 might be the D (5 bases). The CDR3 loop spans 15 amino acids. Per the germline V gene, CDR1 is LGHDT and CDR2 is YNNKEL (reference sequence). V was pared by 4 bases and J by 1 base, with 8 bases between. The CDR3 loop reads CASSLQGSGANVLTF. CDR3 in DNA: TGTGCCAGCAGCCTCCAGGGATCTGGGGCCAACGTCCTGACTTTC.